This T cell receptor (beta chain) originates from a study of T cell responses to AZD1222 COVID-19 vaccine. Whole-study findings and limits: The repertoires were collected only after the peak T cell response. Clonal diversity was possibly underestimated; the donors were predominantly white British and more often female. Spike-wide vaccine-associated CD4 TCRs dominated at 160-218 and 743-854.

Second doses were pooled across both intervals (about 4 or about 12 weeks). V shed 2 bases, J shed 8 bases, and the junction held 13 bases outside the gene matches. The CDR3 runs to 16 residues. The V gene's germline CDR1 is MNHEY and CDR2 SVGAGI. With respect to this clone: Its antigen is currently unknown.

The assay was immunoSEQ multiplex PCR, and TCRdb's table has in-frame clones only and misses some. The data show 150,000 to 200,000 clones, approximately 91% seen once. The receptor was derived from an adult who received the AZD1222 COVID-19 vaccine. The material was peripheral blood, obtained 28 days after the second AZD1222 dose. The chain recombines TRBV6-5 with TRBJ1-2; 8 bases agree with TRBD1. The CDR3 sequence: CASSYVGQGGLWGYTF. CDR3 sequence (DNA): TGTGCCAGCAGTTACGTCGGACAGGGAGGACTATGGGGCTACACCTTC.